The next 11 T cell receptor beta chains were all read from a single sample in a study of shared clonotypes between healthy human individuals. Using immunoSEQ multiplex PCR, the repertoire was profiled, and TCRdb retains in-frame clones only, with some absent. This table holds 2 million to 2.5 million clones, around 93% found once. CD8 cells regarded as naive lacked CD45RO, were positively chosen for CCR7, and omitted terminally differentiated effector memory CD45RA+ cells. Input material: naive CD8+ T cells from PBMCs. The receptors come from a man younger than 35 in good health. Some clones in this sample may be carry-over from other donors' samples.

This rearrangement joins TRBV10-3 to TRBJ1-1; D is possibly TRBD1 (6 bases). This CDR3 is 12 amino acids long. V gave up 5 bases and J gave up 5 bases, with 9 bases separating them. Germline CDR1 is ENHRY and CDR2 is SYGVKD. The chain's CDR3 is CAISQGGTEAFF. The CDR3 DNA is TGTGCCATCAGTCAAGGGGGGACTGAAGCTTTCTTT.

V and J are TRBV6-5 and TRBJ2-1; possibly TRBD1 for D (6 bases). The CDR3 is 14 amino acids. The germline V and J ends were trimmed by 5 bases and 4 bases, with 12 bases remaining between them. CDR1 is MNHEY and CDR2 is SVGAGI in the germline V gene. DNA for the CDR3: TGTGCCAGCAGTACATCTCAGGGGTACAATGAGCAGTTCTTC. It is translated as CASSTSQGYNEQFF.

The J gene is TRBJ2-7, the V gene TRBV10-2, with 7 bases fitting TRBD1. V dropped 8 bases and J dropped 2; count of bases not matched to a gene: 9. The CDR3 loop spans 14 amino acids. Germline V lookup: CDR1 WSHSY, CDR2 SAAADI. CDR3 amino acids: CASQPGTAAYEQYF. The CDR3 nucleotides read TGCGCCAGCCAACCAGGGACAGCGGCCTACGAGCAGTACTTC.

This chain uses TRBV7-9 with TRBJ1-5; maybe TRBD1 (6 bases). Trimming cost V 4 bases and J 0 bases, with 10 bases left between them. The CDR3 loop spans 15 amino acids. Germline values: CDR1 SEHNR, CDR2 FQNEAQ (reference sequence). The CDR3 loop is CASSSKGDSNQPQHF. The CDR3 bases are TGTGCCAGCAGCTCGAAGGGGGATAGCAATCAGCCCCAGCATTTT. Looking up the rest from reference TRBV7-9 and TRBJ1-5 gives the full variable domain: DTGVSQNPRHKITKRGQNVTFRCDPISEHNRLYWYRQTLGQGPEFLTYFQNEAQLEKSRLLSDRFSAERPKGSFSTLEIQRTEQGDSAMYLCASSSKGDSNQPQHFGDGTRLSIL.

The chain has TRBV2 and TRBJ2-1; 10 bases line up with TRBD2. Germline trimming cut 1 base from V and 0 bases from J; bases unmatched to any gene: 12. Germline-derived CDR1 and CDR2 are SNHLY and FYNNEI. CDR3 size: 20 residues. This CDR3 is CASSEGGLALMKSSYNEQFF. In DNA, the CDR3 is TGTGCCAGCAGTGAAGGGGGACTAGCGCTGATGAAAAGCTCCTACAATGAGCAGTTCTTC.

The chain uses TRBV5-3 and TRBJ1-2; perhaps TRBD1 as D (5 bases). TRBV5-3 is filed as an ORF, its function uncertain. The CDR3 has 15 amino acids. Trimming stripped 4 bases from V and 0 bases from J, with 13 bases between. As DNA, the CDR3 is TGTGCCAGAAGCCAAAAGCGGGGCGCTAACTATGGCTACACCTTC. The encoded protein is CARSQKRGANYGYTF.

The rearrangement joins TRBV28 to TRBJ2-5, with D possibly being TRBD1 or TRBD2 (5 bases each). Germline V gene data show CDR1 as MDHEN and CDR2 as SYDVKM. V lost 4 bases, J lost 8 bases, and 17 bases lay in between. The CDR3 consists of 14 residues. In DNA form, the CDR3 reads TGTGCCAGCAGTTGGATAGGGGACCATACAACCCAGTACTTC. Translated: CASSWIGDHTTQYF.

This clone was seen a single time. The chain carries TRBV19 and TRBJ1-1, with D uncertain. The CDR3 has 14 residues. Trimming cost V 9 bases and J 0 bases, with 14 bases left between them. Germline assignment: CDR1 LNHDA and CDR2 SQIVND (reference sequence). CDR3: CASSFTAMNTEAFF. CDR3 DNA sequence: TGTGCCAGCTCATTTACGGCCATGAACACTGAAGCTTTCTTT.

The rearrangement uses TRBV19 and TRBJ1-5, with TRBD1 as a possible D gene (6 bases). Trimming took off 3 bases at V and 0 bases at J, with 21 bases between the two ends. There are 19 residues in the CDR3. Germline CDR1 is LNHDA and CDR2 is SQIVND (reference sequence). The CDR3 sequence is CASSIRTADPDFSNQPQHF. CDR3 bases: TGTGCCAGTAGTATCCGGACAGCCGATCCTGACTTTAGCAATCAGCCCCAGCATTTT.

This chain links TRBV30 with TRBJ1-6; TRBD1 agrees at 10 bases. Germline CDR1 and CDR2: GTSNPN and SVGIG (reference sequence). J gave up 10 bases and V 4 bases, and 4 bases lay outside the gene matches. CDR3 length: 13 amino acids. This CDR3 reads CAWTPGQGSPLHF. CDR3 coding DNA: TGTGCCTGGACACCGGGACAGGGGTCACCCCTCCACTTT.

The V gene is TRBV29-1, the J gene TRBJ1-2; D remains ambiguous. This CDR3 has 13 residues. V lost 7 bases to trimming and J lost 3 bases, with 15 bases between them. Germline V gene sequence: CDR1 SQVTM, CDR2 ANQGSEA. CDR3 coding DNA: TGCAGCGCCCAAAGCGGGGTTTACTATGGCTACACCTTC. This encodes CSAQSGVYYGYTF.